This paragraph reports one TCR beta chain. What it recognizes is unknown. V shed 6 bases and J shed 1 base, with 12 bases lying between them. The CDR3 length is 14 residues. Germline lookup yields CDR1 MNHEY and CDR2 SVGAGI. Samples were taken several times over chemoradiotherapy. This sample was included in a study of chemoradiotherapy in HPV16-positive cancers. Assay used: immunoSEQ multiplex PCR; TCRdb lists only in-frame clones, some missing. The sample has more than 15,000 clones, over 90% seen once. The study, taken as a whole, reports: Better recurrence-free survival went with HPV-responsive T-cell expansion in HPV16-positive patients. Functional assays defining HPV-specific T cells used only two HPV16-positive patients.

Sequences were derived from blood, sampled from a patient who underwent chemoradiotherapy. The chain recombines TRBV6-5 with TRBJ2-5; no definite D call. The receptor was isolated from a human donor with HPV-associated anogenital cancer. CDR3 coding DNA: TGTGCCAGCAGATCTTCAGCAGTCCAAGAGACCCAGTACTTC. Translation gives CASRSSAVQETQYF.